The 25 T cell receptor beta chains reported below all come from one sample, sequenced in a study of neurological immune-mediated disorders. TCRdb ran MiXCR on the 5' RACE reads and lists one entry per CDR3 protein. The sample gives 20,000 to 30,000 distinct CDR3 sequences, about 2.5% of which show up once; 2% to 2.5% is in the top ten. The source material was PBMCs. Receptor source: a woman in her forties or fifties with multiple sclerosis.

On this clonotype itself: A much larger clone differs from this one at a single base, so this may be a read error. The missing conserved phenylalanine or tryptophan at the end of this CDR3 makes a read error likely. The chain carries TRBV7-2 and TRBJ1-2, with no clear D. Germline lookup yields CDR1 SGHTA and CDR2 FQGNSA. The CDR3 loop spans 13 amino acids. V was pared by 2 bases and J by 7 bases, with 11 bases between. The CDR3 nucleotides are TGTGCCAGCAGCTTAAGTGTTGGCAGTGGCTACACCTGC. It codes for CASSLSVGSGYTC.

This clonotype was found many times. The rearrangement uses TRBV5-1 and TRBJ2-1; TRBD1 agrees at 8 bases. The CDR3 is 15 amino acids. The V and J ends lost 3 bases and 5 bases, in that order; junction bases with no gene match: 7. CDR1 SGHRS and CDR2 YFSETQ come from the germline V gene. The DNA of the CDR3 is TGCGCCAGCAGCTCCGGACAGGGTAGGGACAATGAGCAGTTCTTC. Translated: CASSSGQGRDNEQFF.

This clonotype was recorded many times. V usage is TRBV20-1 and J usage is TRBJ1-1; 7 positions match TRBD1. Trimming removed 0 bases from V and 4 bases from J; junction bases left unmatched: 8. CDR1 is DFQATT and CDR2 is SNEGSKA in the germline V gene (reference sequence). CDR3 length: 15 amino acids. The CDR3 DNA reads as TGCAGTGCTAGAGATTATCTGGGGGACAGCACTGAAGCTTTCTTT. Protein: CSARDYLGDSTEAFF.

This clonotype was seen many times. The genes are TRBV29-1 and TRBJ2-3, with 11 bases matching TRBD2. CDR3 length equals 14 residues. Germline CDR1 SQVTM, CDR2 ANQGSEA. J gave up 0 bases and V 6 bases, and 2 bases lay outside the gene matches. CDR3 in DNA: TGCAGCGTGAGGACTAGCGGGAGCACAGATACGCAGTATTTT. Encoded protein: CSVRTSGSTDTQYF.

In this sample, this clonotype turned up many times. V gene TRBV24-1 combines with J gene TRBJ2-1, with D unclear. Trimming left V 2 bases short and J 4 bases short, with 11 bases between. The CDR3 contains 15 residues. The germline CDR1 and CDR2 sequences are KGHDR and SFDVKD. The CDR3 loop reads CATSDSRRIYNEQFF. For the CDR3, the DNA is TGTGCCACCAGTGATTCTCGGCGCATTTACAATGAGCAGTTCTTC.

This clonotype occurred many times. The chain has TRBV9 and TRBJ1-3; TRBD1 might be the D (6 bases). The ends were cut back, 4 bases at V and 0 bases at J, with 11 bases in the middle. In germline, CDR1 is SGDLS, CDR2 YYNGEE. This CDR3 is 15 amino acids long. This chain's CDR3 is CASSSGDNSGNTIYF. The CDR3, as DNA: TGTGCCAGCAGCTCCGGGGACAACTCTGGAAACACCATATATTTT.

This clonotype was observed many times. The V call is TRBV20-1, the J call TRBJ1-4; D perhaps matches TRBD1 (6 bases). Germline V lookup: CDR1 DFQATT, CDR2 SNEGSKA (reference sequence). The CDR3 has 15 amino acids. V was clipped by 3 bases and J by 3 bases, with 14 bases between them. CDR3: CSARRGSYSNEKLFF. The CDR3 region has the DNA TGCAGTGCTAGGAGGGGGTCCTATTCTAATGAAAAACTGTTTTTT.

This clonotype was observed at least ten times. The CDR3 here is CASSYSSTGTEAFF. CDR3 sequence (DNA): TGTGCCAGCAGTTACTCGAGTACAGGCACTGAAGCTTTCTTT. The V and J genes are TRBV6-5 and TRBJ1-1; TRBD1 is a possible D gene (5 bases). Germline V lookup: CDR1 MNHEY, CDR2 SVGAGI. CDR3 length equals 14 residues. V was pared by 0 bases and J by 4 bases, with 9 bases between.

This clonotype was counted many times. The gene calls are TRBV20-1 and TRBJ1-6, with no clear D. Trimming took off 1 base at V and 6 bases at J, with 10 bases between the two ends. Germline lookup yields CDR1 DFQATT and CDR2 SNEGSKA (reference sequence). The CDR3 has 14 residues. Here the CDR3 DNA reads TGCAGTGCTAGAGCCCCCTTACCTAATTCACCCCTCCACTTT. Residues: CSARAPLPNSPLHF.

This clonotype was counted many times. At one end the junction does not follow the germline gene, possibly because of a read error. J is TRBJ1-6 and V is TRBV9; D is unclear. Germline V gene sequence: CDR1 SGDLS, CDR2 YYNGEE. The length of the CDR3 is 15 residues. In nucleotides, the CDR3 is TGTGCCAGCAGCGTAGTGGAGGAAGGGAATTCACCCCTCAACTTT. This translates into CASSVVEEGNSPLNF.

This clonotype has at least ten counts. This chain connects TRBV12-3 or TRBV12-4 to TRBJ2-5, with 7 positions matching TRBD1. The CDR3 runs 13 residues. Trimming took 7 bases from V and 7 from J; bases not matched to a gene: 9. In nucleotides, the CDR3 is TGTGCCAGCACCCTAGGGGGCAAGGGGACCCAGTACTTC. Translation gives CASTLGGKGTQYF.

This clonotype occurred many times. J is TRBJ2-3 and V is TRBV7-9; TRBD1 agrees at 7 bases. The trim removed 3 bases at V and 4 bases at J, leaving 7 bases unmatched. The length of the CDR3 is 15 residues. CDR1 and CDR2 from the germline V gene are SEHNR and FQNEAQ (reference sequence). The CDR3 DNA follows: TGTGCCAGCAGCTTGATAGGGGGCTTCGCAGATACGCAGTATTTT. Its translation is CASSLIGGFADTQYF.

This clonotype appeared many times. The chain uses TRBV7-8 and TRBJ2-3, with unresolved D. V lost 4 bases and J lost 1, with 9 bases in between. This CDR3 is 14 amino acids long. Germline V gene data show CDR1 as SGHVS and CDR2 as FQNEAQ. CDR3 sequence: CASSSAARTDTQYF. Written as DNA, the CDR3 is TGTGCCAGCAGCTCTGCTGCGCGCACAGATACGCAGTATTTT.

This clonotype came up many times. The rearrangement links TRBV7-2 to TRBJ1-5; possibly TRBD1 for D (6 bases). Deletions cut 5 bases from V and 2 bases from J, with 10 bases between. Germline V gene sequence: CDR1 SGHTA, CDR2 FQGNSA. The CDR3 totals 14 residues. The CDR3 DNA reads as TGTGCCAGCAGCGTCAGGGGAGGCAATCAGCCCCAGCATTTT. This codes for CASSVRGGNQPQHF. Filled out from reference TRBV7-2 and TRBJ1-5, the complete variable domain reads GAGVSQSPSNKVTEKGKDVELRCDPISGHTALYWYRQSLGQGLEFLIYFQGNSAPDKSGLPSDRFSAERTGGSVSTLTIQRTQQEDSAVYLCASSVRGGNQPQHFGDGTRLSIL.

This clonotype was counted at least ten times. The chain employs TRBV18 and TRBJ1-5, with 8 positions matching TRBD1. There are 16 residues in the CDR3. Looked up from germline, CDR1 is KGHSH and CDR2 is LQKENI. Trimming cost V 3 bases and J 5 bases; bases outside gene matches: 9. CDR3 loop: CASSPGTGATHQPQHF. DNA of the CDR3: TGTGCCAGCTCACCTGGGACAGGAGCTACCCATCAGCCCCAGCATTTT.

This clonotype was picked up many times. The chain uses TRBV6-6 and TRBJ2-2; a possible D gene is TRBD1 (6 bases). Trimming removed 6 bases at V and 0 bases at J, with 8 bases between. Germline CDR1 is MNHNY and CDR2 is SVGAGI (reference sequence). The CDR3 contains 14 residues. The CDR3 loop is CASSRTANTGELFF. The CDR3 DNA sequence: TGTGCCAGCAGCCGGACAGCGAACACCGGGGAGCTGTTTTTT.

This clonotype has ten or more counts. The chain carries TRBV7-2 and TRBJ2-7; either TRBD1 or TRBD2 may supply D (5 bases each). This CDR3 spans 13 amino acids. V dropped 1 base and J dropped 7 bases, with 11 bases sitting between them. Germline-derived CDR1 and CDR2 are SGHTA and FQGNSA. The CDR3 DNA follows: TGTGCCAGCAGCTTAGGGACGGGGCGTGAGCAGTACTTC. Protein product: CASSLGTGREQYF.

At least ten counts were recorded for this clonotype. As DNA, the CDR3 is TGCAGCGTTAGAGGGACTAGCTACAATGAGCAGTTCTTC. This translates into CSVRGTSYNEQFF. The chain recombines TRBV29-1 with TRBJ2-1; 8 bases are shared with TRBD2. Germline CDR1 and CDR2: SQVTM and ANQGSEA. CDR3 size: 13 residues. J lost 3 bases, V lost 5 bases, and 3 bases had no gene match.

This clonotype appeared many times. The chain links TRBV24-1 to TRBJ2-7; no clear D gene. The V end was cut by 3 bases, the J end by 9 bases, with 14 bases between. CDR3 length: 13 residues. CDR1 is KGHDR and CDR2 is SFDVKD in the germline V gene. The CDR3 DNA sequence: TGTGCCACCAGTGATGACGGCAGAGCTGGGCAGTACTTC. It translates to CATSDDGRAGQYF.

This clonotype was recorded many times. The CDR3 nucleotides are TGCGCCAGCAGCTTGGGTCAGGGCACACAGCCCCAGCATTTT. Translated: CASSLGQGTQPQHF. J is TRBJ1-5 and V is TRBV5-1; a weak D match, TRBD1 (5 bases). CDR1 and CDR2 from the germline V gene are SGHRS and YFSETQ. V shed 0 bases and J shed 7 bases, with 11 bases lying between them. The CDR3 is made up of 14 amino acids. Looking up the rest from reference TRBV5-1 and TRBJ1-5 gives the full variable domain: KAGVTQTPRYLIKTRGQQVTLSCSPISGHRSVSWYQQTPGQGLQFLFEYFSETQRNKGNFPGRFSGRQFSNSRSEMNVSTLELGDSALYLCASSLGQGTQPQHFGDGTRLSIL.

At least ten counts were recorded for this clonotype. V gene TRBV5-1 combines with J gene TRBJ1-1; D not resolved. Germline lookup yields CDR1 SGHRS and CDR2 YFSETQ. The CDR3 spans 14 residues. The ends were cut back, 0 bases at V and 0 bases at J, with 6 bases in the middle. CDR3 sequence: CASSLEQLNTEAFF. Written as DNA, the CDR3 is TGCGCCAGCAGCTTGGAACAGCTGAACACTGAAGCTTTCTTT.

This clonotype was detected many times. The chain couples TRBV7-3 to TRBJ2-3; D possibly corresponds to TRBD2 (6 bases). Trimming removed 2 bases at V and 4 bases at J, with 22 bases between. Germline values: CDR1 SGHTA, CDR2 FQGTGA. This CDR3 is built from 18 residues. CDR3 DNA sequence: TGTGCCAGCAGCTTAGAGGCGGGGAGATTCGGCGTAGCAGATACGCAGTATTTT. Encoded protein: CASSLEAGRFGVADTQYF.

At least ten counts were recorded for this clonotype. A read error is possible here, since a much larger clone lies one base away. The J gene is TRBJ2-5, the V gene TRBV12-3 or TRBV12-4; D is undetermined. CDR3 length equals 14 residues. V was shortened by 0 bases and J by 4 bases, with 9 bases between the two germline ends. The CDR3 is CASSLASTTETQYF. As DNA, the CDR3 is TGTGCCAGCAGTTTAGCCAGTACCACAGAGACCCAGTACTTC.

This clonotype appeared many times. V and J are TRBV20-1 and TRBJ2-1; 10 bases map to TRBD2. The V gene's germline CDR1 is DFQATT and CDR2 SNEGSKA (reference sequence). This CDR3 comprises 14 residues. The junction had 6 bases not matched to a gene; V was cut back by 7 bases and J by 3 bases. The chain's CDR3 is CSVPRTSGYNEQFF. CDR3 bases: TGCAGTGTCCCCCGGACTAGCGGCTACAATGAGCAGTTCTTC.

This clonotype was recorded many times. The J gene is TRBJ1-2, the V gene TRBV5-1; D is perhaps TRBD1 (5 bases). This CDR3 has 14 amino acids. Germline values: CDR1 SGHRS, CDR2 YFSETQ. Trimming took off 3 bases at V and 8 bases at J, with 17 bases between the two ends. The CDR3 is CASSYLRQGDGYTF. In nucleotides, the CDR3 is TGCGCCAGCAGCTACCTACGCCAGGGAGACGGCTACACCTTC.